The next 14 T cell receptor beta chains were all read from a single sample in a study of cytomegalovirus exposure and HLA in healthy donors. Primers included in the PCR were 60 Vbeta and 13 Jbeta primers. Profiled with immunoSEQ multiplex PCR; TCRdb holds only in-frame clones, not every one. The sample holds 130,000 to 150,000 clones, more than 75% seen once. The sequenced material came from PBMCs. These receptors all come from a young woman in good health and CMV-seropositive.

CDR3 coding DNA: TGCGCCAGCAGCTCCCAGGGGGCTGGAAACACCATATATTTT. It encodes CASSSQGAGNTIYF. The chain carries TRBV5-1 and TRBJ1-3, with 7 bases that match TRBD1. The length of the CDR3 is 14 residues. The junction had 2 bases not matched to a gene; V was cut back by 3 bases and J by 2 bases. Germline V gives CDR1 SGHRS, CDR2 YFSETQ. The full variable domain, rest sourced from reference TRBV5-1 and TRBJ1-3, is KAGVTQTPRYLIKTRGQQVTLSCSPISGHRSVSWYQQTPGQGLQFLFEYFSETQRNKGNFPGRFSGRQFSNSRSEMNVSTLELGDSALYLCASSSQGAGNTIYFGEGSWLTVV.

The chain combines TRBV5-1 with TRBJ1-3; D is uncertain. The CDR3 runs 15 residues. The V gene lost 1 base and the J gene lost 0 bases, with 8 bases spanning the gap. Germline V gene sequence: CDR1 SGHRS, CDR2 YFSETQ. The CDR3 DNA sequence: TGCGCCAGCAGCTTGACGGGTGTCTCTGGAAACACCATATATTTT. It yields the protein CASSLTGVSGNTIYF.

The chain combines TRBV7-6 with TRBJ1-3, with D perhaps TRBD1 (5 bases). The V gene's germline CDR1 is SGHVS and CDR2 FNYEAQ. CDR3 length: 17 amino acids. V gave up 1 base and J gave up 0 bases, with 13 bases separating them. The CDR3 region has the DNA TGTGCCAGCAGCTTAGGACAGTGGGCTAGCTCTGGAAACACCATATATTTT. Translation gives CASSLGQWASSGNTIYF.

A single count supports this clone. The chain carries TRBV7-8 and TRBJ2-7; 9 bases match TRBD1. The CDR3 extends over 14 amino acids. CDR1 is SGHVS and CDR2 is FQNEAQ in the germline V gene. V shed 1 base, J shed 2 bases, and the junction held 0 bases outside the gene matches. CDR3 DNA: TGTGCCAGCAGCTTAGACAGGGGGCCCTACGAGCAGTACTTC. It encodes CASSLDRGPYEQYF.

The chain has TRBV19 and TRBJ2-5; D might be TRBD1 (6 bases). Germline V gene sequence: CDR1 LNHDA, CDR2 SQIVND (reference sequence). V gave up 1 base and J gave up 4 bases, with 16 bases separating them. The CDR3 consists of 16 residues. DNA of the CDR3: TGTGCCAGTAGTATAGCGTGGGGGCTAGCTCGAGAGACCCAGTACTTC. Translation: CASSIAWGLARETQYF.

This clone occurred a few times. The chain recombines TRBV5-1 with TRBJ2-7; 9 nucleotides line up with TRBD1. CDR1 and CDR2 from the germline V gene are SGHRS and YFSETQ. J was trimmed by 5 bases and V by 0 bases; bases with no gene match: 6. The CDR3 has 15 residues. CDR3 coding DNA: TGCGCCAGCAGCTTGGCCGGGACAGGGTTACACGAGCAGTACTTC. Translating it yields CASSLAGTGLHEQYF.

CDR3 sequence reads: CATSRSGGGYEQYF. The CDR3 nucleotides read TGTGCCACCAGCAGATCCGGCGGGGGGTACGAGCAGTACTTC. The V and J genes are TRBV15 and TRBJ2-7; 8 bases agree with TRBD2. Germline V lookup: CDR1 LNHNV, CDR2 YYDKDF (reference sequence). This CDR3 contains 14 residues. The trim removed 2 bases at V and 4 bases at J, leaving 4 bases unmatched.

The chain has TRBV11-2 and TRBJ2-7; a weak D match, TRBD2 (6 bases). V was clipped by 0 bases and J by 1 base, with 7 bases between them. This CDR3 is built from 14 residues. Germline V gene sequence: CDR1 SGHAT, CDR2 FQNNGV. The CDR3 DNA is TGTGCCAGCAGCTTAGAAGGGACTTCCTACGAGCAGTACTTC. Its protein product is CASSLEGTSYEQYF.

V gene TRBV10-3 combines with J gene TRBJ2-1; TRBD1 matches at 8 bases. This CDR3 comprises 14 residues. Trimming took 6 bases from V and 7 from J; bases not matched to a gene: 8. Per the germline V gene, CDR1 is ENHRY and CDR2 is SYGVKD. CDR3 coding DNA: TGTGCCATCAGCGCGGACAGGGCAGGGAATGAGCAGTTCTTC. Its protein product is CAISADRAGNEQFF.

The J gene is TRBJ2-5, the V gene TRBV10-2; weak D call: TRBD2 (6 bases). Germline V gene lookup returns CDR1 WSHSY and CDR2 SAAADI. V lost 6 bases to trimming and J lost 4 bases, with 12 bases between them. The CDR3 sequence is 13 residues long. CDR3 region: CASRMGGGETQYF. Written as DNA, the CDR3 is TGCGCCAGCAGGATGGGGGGTGGAGAGACCCAGTACTTC.

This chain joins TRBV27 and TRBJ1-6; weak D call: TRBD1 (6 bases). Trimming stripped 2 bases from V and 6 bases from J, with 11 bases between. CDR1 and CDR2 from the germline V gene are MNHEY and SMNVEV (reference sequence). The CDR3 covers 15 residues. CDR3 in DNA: TGTGCCAGCAGTTTAGAGGACAGTAGTAATTCACCCCTCCACTTT. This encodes CASSLEDSSNSPLHF.

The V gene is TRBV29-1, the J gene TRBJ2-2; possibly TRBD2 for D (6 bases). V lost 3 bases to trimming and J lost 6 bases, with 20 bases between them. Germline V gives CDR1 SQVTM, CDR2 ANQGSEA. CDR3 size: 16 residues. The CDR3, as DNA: TGCAGCGTTGAGGTGGGAGGTGTTGTAGGGGCCGGGGAGCTGTTTTTT. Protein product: CSVEVGGVVGAGELFF.

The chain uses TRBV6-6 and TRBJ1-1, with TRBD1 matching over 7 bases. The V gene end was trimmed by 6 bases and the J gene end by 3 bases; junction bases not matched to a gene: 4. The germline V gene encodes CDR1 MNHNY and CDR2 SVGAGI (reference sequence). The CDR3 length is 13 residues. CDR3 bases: TGTGCCAGCAGCCCGACAGGGTACACTGAAGCTTTCTTT. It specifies CASSPTGYTEAFF.

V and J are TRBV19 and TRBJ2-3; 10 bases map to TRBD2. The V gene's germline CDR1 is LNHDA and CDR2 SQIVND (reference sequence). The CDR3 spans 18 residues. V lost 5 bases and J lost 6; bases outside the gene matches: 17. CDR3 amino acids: CASSRRLAGVPHSDTQYF. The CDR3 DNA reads TGTGCCAGTAGTCGACGGCTAGCGGGGGTCCCCCACAGTGATACGCAGTATTTT.